This T cell receptor (beta chain) originates from a study of cytomegalovirus exposure and HLA in healthy donors. In the study overall: The roughly 100 million unique TCR beta sequences, from about 180 million T cells, were found by an earlier analysis. Overall study findings and caveats: In an earlier analysis, in fewer than 700 donors, most V segments appeared productive either ~90% or ~30% of the time. Association of a missense DCLRE1C variant with TCR beta V- and J-gene trimming was reported in a later analysis.

As for this clone: Its antigen is unknown.

Germline V gene data show CDR1 as MDHEN and CDR2 as SYDVKM. The CDR3 covers 12 residues. V lost 1 base and J lost 4, with 5 bases in between. Researchers ran the PCR with 60 Vbeta and 13 Jbeta primers. Only in-frame clones appear in the TCRdb table, and some are missing; sequencing was by immunoSEQ multiplex PCR. The sample shows about 120,000 clones, 70% to 85% of them seen only once. The specimen was PBMCs. This receptor was taken from a man between 35 and 55 years old in good health and CMV-seropositive. This sequence joins TRBV28 and TRBJ2-7; D unresolved. Here the CDR3 DNA reads TGTGCCAGCAGTTTATATATTTACGAGCAGTACTTC. As protein: CASSLYIYEQYF.